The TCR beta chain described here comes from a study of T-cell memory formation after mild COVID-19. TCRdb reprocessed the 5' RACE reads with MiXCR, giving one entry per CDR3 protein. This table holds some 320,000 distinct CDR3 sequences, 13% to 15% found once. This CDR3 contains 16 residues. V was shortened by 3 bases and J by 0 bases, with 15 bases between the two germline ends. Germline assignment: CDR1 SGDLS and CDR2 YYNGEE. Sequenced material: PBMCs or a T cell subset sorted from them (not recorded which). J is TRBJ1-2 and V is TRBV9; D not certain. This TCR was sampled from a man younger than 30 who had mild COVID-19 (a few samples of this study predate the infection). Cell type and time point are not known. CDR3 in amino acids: CASSASLTRANYGYTF. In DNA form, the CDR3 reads TGTGCCAGCAGCGCAAGTCTCACCCGAGCTAACTATGGCTACACCTTC. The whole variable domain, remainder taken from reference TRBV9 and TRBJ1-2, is DSGVTQTPKHLITATGQRVTLRCSPRSGDLSVYWYQQSLDQGLQFLIQYYNGEERAKGNILERFSAQQFPDLHSELNLSSLELGDSALYFCASSASLTRANYGYTFGSGTRLTVV.